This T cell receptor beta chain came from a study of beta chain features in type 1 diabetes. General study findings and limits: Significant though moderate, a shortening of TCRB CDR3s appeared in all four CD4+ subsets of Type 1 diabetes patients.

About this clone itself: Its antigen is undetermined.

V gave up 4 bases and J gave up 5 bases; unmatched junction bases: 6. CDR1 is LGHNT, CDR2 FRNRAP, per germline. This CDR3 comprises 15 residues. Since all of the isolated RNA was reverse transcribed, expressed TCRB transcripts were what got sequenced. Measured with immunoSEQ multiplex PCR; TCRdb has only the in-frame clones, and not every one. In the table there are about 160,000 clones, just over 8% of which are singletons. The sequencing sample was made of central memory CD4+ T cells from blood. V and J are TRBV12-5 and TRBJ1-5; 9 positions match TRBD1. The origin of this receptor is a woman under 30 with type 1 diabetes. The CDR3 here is CASGSRGTGHQPQHF. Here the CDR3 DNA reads TGTGCTAGTGGTTCGAGGGGGACAGGGCATCAGCCCCAGCATTTT.